The 3 T cell receptor beta chains in this list originate from one sample, sequenced in a study of beta chain features in type 1 diabetes. The entirety of the isolated RNA underwent reverse transcription, so expressed TCRB transcripts were sequenced. TCRdb's copy holds only in-frame clones and misses some; the assay was immunoSEQ multiplex PCR. The sample lists 150,000 to 200,000 clones; 50% to 70% were seen once. Their antigens remain unidentified. Study results and caveats: All four CD4+ subsets from Type 1 diabetes patients carried moderately but significantly shorter TCRB CDR3s.

Sequencing was carried out using naive CD4+ T cells from blood. The origin of the receptors is a man younger than 40 with type 1 diabetes.

The V call is TRBV18, the J call TRBJ2-1; 8 nucleotides agree with TRBD1. The CDR3 loop spans 14 amino acids. Germline V gene lookup returns CDR1 KGHSH and CDR2 LQKENI. Unmatched junction bases numbered 5, after V lost 2 bases and J lost 8 bases. The CDR3 protein is CASSPIGQGDEQFF. As DNA, the CDR3 is TGTGCCAGCTCACCAATAGGACAGGGCGATGAGCAGTTCTTC.

The V gene is TRBV29-1, the J gene TRBJ2-1; D ambiguous. V was pared by 6 bases and J by 12 bases, with 24 bases between. Germline V CDR1 and CDR2: SQVTM, ANQGSEA. The CDR3 covers 14 residues. The CDR3 nucleotides are TGCAGCGTGAAGACTCTGTTGATGGGGTCGGCGCAGTTCTTC. Protein sequence: CSVKTLLMGSAQFF.

This clone was observed once. The genes are TRBV7-9 and TRBJ1-2, with TRBD1 as a possible D gene (6 bases). V gave up 5 bases and J gave up 0 bases, with 19 bases separating them. CDR1 is SEHNR and CDR2 is FQNEAQ in the germline V gene (reference sequence). The CDR3 has 17 residues. The CDR3: CASSLYVAQGANYGYTF. The CDR3 region has the DNA TGTGCCAGCAGCCTATATGTGGCACAGGGAGCTAACTATGGCTACACCTTC.